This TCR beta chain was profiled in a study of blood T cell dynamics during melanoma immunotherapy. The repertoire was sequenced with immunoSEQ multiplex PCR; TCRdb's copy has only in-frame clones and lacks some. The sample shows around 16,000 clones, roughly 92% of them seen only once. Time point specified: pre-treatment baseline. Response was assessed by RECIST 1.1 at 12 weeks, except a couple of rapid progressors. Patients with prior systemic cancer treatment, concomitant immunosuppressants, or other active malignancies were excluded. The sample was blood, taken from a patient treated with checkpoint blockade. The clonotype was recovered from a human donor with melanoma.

CDR3: CASSPTGGGNQPQHF. The CDR3 DNA reads TGTGCCAGTAGTCCCACAGGGGGCGGAAATCAGCCCCAGCATTTT. This rearrangement joins TRBV19 to TRBJ1-5, with TRBD1 matching over 9 bases. The germline CDR1 and CDR2 sequences are LNHDA and SQIVND (reference sequence). Losses at the gene ends were 5 bases for V and 4 bases for J; bases not matched to a gene: 6. The CDR3 length is 15 residues.